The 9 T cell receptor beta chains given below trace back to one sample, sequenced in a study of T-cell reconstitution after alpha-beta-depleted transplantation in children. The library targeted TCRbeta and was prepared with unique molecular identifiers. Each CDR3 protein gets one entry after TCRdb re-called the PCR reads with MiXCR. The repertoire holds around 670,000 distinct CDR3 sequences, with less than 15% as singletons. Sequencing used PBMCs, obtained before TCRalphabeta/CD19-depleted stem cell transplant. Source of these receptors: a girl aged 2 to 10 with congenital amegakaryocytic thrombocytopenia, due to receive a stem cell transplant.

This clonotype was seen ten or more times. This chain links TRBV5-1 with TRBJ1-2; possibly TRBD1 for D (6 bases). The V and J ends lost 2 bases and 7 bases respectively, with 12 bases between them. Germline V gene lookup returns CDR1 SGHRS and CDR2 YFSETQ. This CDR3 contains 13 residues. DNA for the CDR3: TGCGCCAGCAGCTTCGAAAGGGGGACTGGCTACACCTTC. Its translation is CASSFERGTGYTF.

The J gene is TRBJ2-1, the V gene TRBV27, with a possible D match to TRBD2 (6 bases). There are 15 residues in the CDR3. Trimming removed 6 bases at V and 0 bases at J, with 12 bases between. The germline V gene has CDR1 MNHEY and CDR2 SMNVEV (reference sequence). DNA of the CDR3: TGTGCCAGCAGCGCCGGGACTGCCTCCTACAATGAGCAGTTCTTC. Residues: CASSAGTASYNEQFF.

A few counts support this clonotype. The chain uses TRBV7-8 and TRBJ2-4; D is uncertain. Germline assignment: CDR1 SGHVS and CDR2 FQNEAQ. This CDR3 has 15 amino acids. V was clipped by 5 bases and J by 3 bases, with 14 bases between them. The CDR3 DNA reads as TGTGCCAGCAGCCGGATGGACGGATACAAAAACATTCAGTACTTC. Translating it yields CASSRMDGYKNIQYF.

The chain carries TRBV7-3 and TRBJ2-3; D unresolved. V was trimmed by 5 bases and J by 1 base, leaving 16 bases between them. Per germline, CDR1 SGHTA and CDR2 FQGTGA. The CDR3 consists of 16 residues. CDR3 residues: CASSPTSPTRTDTQYF. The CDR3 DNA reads TGTGCCAGCAGCCCAACCTCGCCGACCCGCACAGATACGCAGTATTTT.

The CDR3 sequence: CASSFNAGALTDTQYF. As DNA, the CDR3 is TGTGCCAGCAGTTTTAATGCGGGAGCCCTCACAGATACGCAGTATTTT. This sequence joins TRBV28 and TRBJ2-3, with 7 bases identical to TRBD2. The V gene end was trimmed by 3 bases and the J gene end by 2 bases; junction bases not matched to a gene: 8. CDR1 is MDHEN and CDR2 is SYDVKM in the germline V gene. The CDR3 covers 16 residues.

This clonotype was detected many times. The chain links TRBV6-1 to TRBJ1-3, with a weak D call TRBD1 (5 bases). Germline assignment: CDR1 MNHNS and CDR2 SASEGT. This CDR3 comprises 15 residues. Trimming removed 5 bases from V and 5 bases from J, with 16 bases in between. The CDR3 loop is CASSTSQVARNTIYF. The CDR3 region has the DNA TGTGCCAGCAGTACGTCACAGGTGGCGAGAAACACCATATATTTT.

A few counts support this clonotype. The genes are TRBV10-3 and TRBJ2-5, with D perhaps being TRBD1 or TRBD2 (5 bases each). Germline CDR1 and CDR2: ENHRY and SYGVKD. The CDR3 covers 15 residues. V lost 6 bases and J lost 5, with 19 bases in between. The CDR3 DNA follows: TGTGCCATCAGCCCATCGGCCGGGGCTTCGGAGACCCAGTACTTC. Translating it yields CAISPSAGASETQYF.

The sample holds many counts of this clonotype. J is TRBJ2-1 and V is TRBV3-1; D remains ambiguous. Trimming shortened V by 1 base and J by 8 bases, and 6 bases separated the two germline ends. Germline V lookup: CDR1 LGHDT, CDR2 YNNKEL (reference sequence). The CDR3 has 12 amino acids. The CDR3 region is CASSQVWDEQFF. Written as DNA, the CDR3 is TGTGCCAGCAGCCAAGTTTGGGATGAGCAGTTCTTC.

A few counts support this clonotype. CDR3 protein: CASSTEQGAHTEAFF. In DNA form, the CDR3 reads TGCGCCAGCAGCACCGAACAGGGGGCTCACACTGAAGCTTTCTTT. The chain uses TRBV5-1 and TRBJ1-1; 9 positions agree with TRBD1. This CDR3 contains 15 residues. V was pared by 4 bases and J by 3 bases, with 7 bases of the junction left unmatched. The germline V gene encodes CDR1 SGHRS and CDR2 YFSETQ.